The rows below give T cell receptor beta chains drawn from one sample of a study of PD-1 blockade in classical Hodgkin lymphoma. Using immunoSEQ multiplex PCR, the repertoire was profiled, and TCRdb retains in-frame clones only, with some absent. This repertoire shows about 40,000 clones, about nine tenths found once; its top ten account for roughly 9%. The sequenced sample was peripheral blood mononuclear cells (PBMCs), obtained at baseline. Every receptor here comes from a human donor with classical Hodgkin lymphoma. Each CDR3 is given with its conserved first and last residue. The D gene is left open where the match is weak. Clone size is stated in some rows and not others, as once, few, many or a class when expanded.

v_gene	abundance	d_gene	j_gene	CDR3aa	CDR3nt
TRBV11-2	NA	TRBD1	TRBJ1-4	CASRQQGVTNEKLFF	TGTGCCAGCAGACAACAGGGGGTCACTAATGAAAAACTGTTTTTT
TRBV10-1	NA	TRBD2	TRBJ2-3	CASSEALAGPSSTDTQYF	TGCGCCAGCAGTGAGGCGCTAGCGGGACCCAGTAGCACAGATACGCAGTATTTT
TRBV7-7	NA	NA	TRBJ2-7	CASSLEYGPYEQYF	TGTGCTAGCAGCTTAGAGTACGGGCCCTACGAGCAGTACTTC
TRBV6-1	once	TRBD2	TRBJ2-1	CASSEAWGSGGSYNEQFF	TGTGCCAGCAGTGAAGCTTGGGGGAGCGGGGGTTCCTACAATGAGCAGTTCTTC
TRBV7-3	NA	NA	TRBJ1-2	CASRFRVADVDGYTF	TGTGCCAGCAGGTTCAGGGTCGCCGACGTGGATGGCTACACCTTC
TRBV9	NA	NA	TRBJ2-1	CASSGQGRPSSYNEQFF	TGTGCCAGCAGCGGTCAAGGGCGCCCCAGCTCCTACAATGAGCAGTTCTTC
TRBV9	NA	NA	TRBJ1-1	CASSVGQMNTEAFF	TGTGCCAGCAGCGTAGGACAAATGAACACTGAAGCTTTCTTT
TRBV2	medium-sized	NA	TRBJ1-4	CASSEPDPNEKLFF	TGTGCCAGCAGTGAGCCGGACCCCAATGAAAAACTGTTTTTT
TRBV9	NA	NA	TRBJ2-2	CASSAPVWGSAGELFF	TGTGCCAGCAGCGCCCCCGTTTGGGGGAGCGCCGGGGAGCTGTTTTTT
TRBV2	NA	TRBD2	TRBJ2-7	CASSPSGPYEQYF	TGTGCCAGCAGTCCTAGCGGGCCCTACGAGCAGTACTTC
TRBV6-6	NA	TRBD1	TRBJ1-3	CASSYPGTGLGNTIYF	TGTGCCAGCAGTTATCCCGGGACAGGCCTTGGAAACACCATATATTTT
TRBV4-3	NA	NA	TRBJ2-1	CASSQEYRRSNEQFF	TGCGCCAGCAGCCAAGAATACAGACGATCCAATGAGCAGTTCTTC
TRBV19	NA	NA	TRBJ2-6	CASSMEDSLFLSGANVLTF	TGTGCCAGTAGTATGGAAGACAGCCTTTTCCTCTCTGGGGCCAACGTCCTGACTTTC
TRBV5-1	few	NA	TRBJ2-7	CASSLGGSSSYEQYF	TGCGCCAGCAGCTTGGGGGGCTCGAGCTCCTACGAGCAGTACTTC
TRBV5-6	NA	NA	TRBJ1-2	CASSLTGYGYTF	TGTGCCAGCAGCTTGACAGGCTATGGCTACACCTTC
TRBV4-3	once	NA	TRBJ2-1	CASSQGPVQFF	TGCGCCAGCAGCCAAGGACCAGTGCAGTTCTTC
TRBV23-1	NA	NA	TRBJ1-2	CASSQSRWPDGPYGYTF	TGCGCCAGCAGTCAATCTAGGTGGCCGGACGGCCCCTATGGCTACACCTTC
TRBV10-3	NA	NA	TRBJ2-1	CATLLGVGLGNEQFF	TGTGCCACACTTCTCGGGGTTGGTTTAGGCAATGAGCAGTTCTTC
TRBV27	NA	NA	TRBJ2-1	CASSSWALIYNEQFF	TGTGCCAGCAGTTCATGGGCCCTAATATACAATGAGCAGTTCTTC
TRBV19	NA	NA	TRBJ1-5	CASRPGDWGNQPQHF	TGTGCCAGTAGACCCGGGGATTGGGGCAATCAGCCCCAGCATTTT
TRBV28	NA	NA	TRBJ1-4	CASSSNTEKLFF	TGTGCCAGCAGTTCTAACACAGAAAAACTGTTTTTT
TRBV12-5	once	NA	TRBJ1-1	CASGNTEAFF	TGTGCTAGTGGTAACACTGAAGCTTTCTTT
TRBV7-9	NA	NA	TRBJ1-1	CASSVGRGNTEAFF	TGTGCCAGCAGCGTCGGGAGGGGGAACACTGAAGCTTTCTTT
TRBV19	NA	NA	TRBJ1-5	CASRIGEIGGLNQPQHF	TGTGCCAGTAGAATCGGGGAGATAGGTGGGTTAAATCAGCCCCAGCATTTT
TRBV6-5	few	NA	TRBJ1-2	CASSYRQIYTF	TGTGCCAGCAGTTACCGACAGATCTACACCTTC
TRBV25-1	NA	NA	TRBJ2-7	CASSTAGAYEQYF	TGTGCCAGCAGTACGGCAGGGGCCTACGAGCAGTACTTC
TRBV5-1	NA	TRBD2	TRBJ2-3	CASSLGPSGSTDTQYF	TGCGCCAGCAGCTTGGGCCCTAGCGGGAGTACAGATACGCAGTATTTT
TRBV5-4	NA	TRBD2	TRBJ2-3	CASSPGTSGSSGTDTQYF	TGTGCCAGCAGCCCCGGGACTAGCGGGAGTTCTGGCACAGATACGCAGTATTTT
TRBV27	NA	NA	TRBJ2-1	CASTLSVRGDNEQFF	TGTGCCAGCACCCTCAGTGTGAGGGGTGACAATGAGCAGTTCTTC
TRBV10-3	NA	TRBD2	TRBJ2-3	CAISEPKTSGGADTQYF	TGTGCCATCAGTGAGCCAAAGACTAGCGGGGGAGCAGATACGCAGTATTTT
TRBV10-3	NA	NA	TRBJ2-5	CAISDTAVGTQYF	TGTGCCATCAGTGACACAGCCGTTGGGACCCAGTACTTC
TRBV5-1	NA	NA	TRBJ1-2	CASSLGAAPLNGYTF	TGCGCCAGCAGCTTGGGGGCAGCTCCTCTCAATGGCTACACCTTC
TRBV5-1	NA	TRBD1	TRBJ1-1	CASGEQGAGIEAFF	TGCGCCAGCGGGGAACAGGGGGCCGGGATTGAAGCTTTCTTT
TRBV23-1	NA	NA	TRBJ1-5	CASSQSGRCNQPQHF	TGCGCCAGCAGTCAATCGGGACGATGCAATCAGCCCCAGCATTTT
TRBV7-2	NA	TRBD2	TRBJ2-7	CASSPGGGWEQYF	TGTGCCAGCAGCCCCGGGGGGGGTTGGGAGCAGTACTTC
TRBV5-6	NA	NA	TRBJ2-3	CASSLGGEDTQYF	TGTGCCAGCAGCTTGGGCGGGGAAGATACGCAGTATTTT
TRBV5-3	few	NA	TRBJ2-1	CASSLGGISYNEQFF	TGTGCCAGCAGCTTAGGGGGAATCTCCTACAATGAGCAGTTCTTC
TRBV7-9	NA	TRBD1	TRBJ1-1	CASSSLTGITEAFF	TGTGCCAGCAGCTCCCTGACAGGGATCACTGAAGCTTTCTTT
TRBV6-5	NA	TRBD1	TRBJ1-4	CASSSDRGWEKLFF	TGTGCCAGCAGTTCGGACAGGGGATGGGAAAAACTGTTTTTT
TRBV18	NA	NA	TRBJ2-2	CASSLPGLAAALFF	TGTGCCAGCTCCCTGCCGGGACTTGCAGCTGCGCTGTTTTTT
TRBV9	NA	NA	TRBJ2-5	CASSVSGRTLQETQYF	TGTGCCAGCAGCGTGTCCGGACGCACCCTCCAAGAGACCCAGTACTTC
TRBV27	NA	NA	TRBJ1-1	CASSMGLGWTEAFF	TGTGCCAGCAGCATGGGCCTGGGGTGGACTGAAGCTTTCTTT
TRBV27	NA	NA	TRBJ2-1	CASAPAARHVNEQFF	TGTGCCAGCGCCCCGGCCGCGCGACATGTTAATGAGCAGTTCTTC
TRBV9	NA	NA	TRBJ2-3	CASSVEVYTDTQYF	TGTGCCAGCAGCGTAGAGGTTTACACAGATACGCAGTATTTT
TRBV9	few	NA	TRBJ2-7	CASSVGSLGEQYF	TGTGCCAGCAGCGTAGGGTCCCTAGGCGAGCAGTACTTC
TRBV16	NA	TRBD2	TRBJ2-1	CASSQMGLDRYNEQFF	TGTGCCAGCAGCCAAATGGGACTAGATCGCTACAATGAGCAGTTCTTC
TRBV28	NA	NA	TRBJ2-5	CASSPDSAAQYF	TGTGCCAGCAGTCCAGACTCCGCGGCCCAGTACTTC
TRBV29-1	NA	NA	TRBJ1-1	CSVPRGGVSNTEAFF	TGCAGCGTGCCAAGGGGGGGGGTATCCAACACTGAAGCTTTCTTT
TRBV5-1	NA	TRBD1	TRBJ1-5	CASRPFRGQLNQPQHF	TGCGCCAGCCGTCCCTTCCGGGGACAGCTCAATCAGCCCCAGCATTTT
TRBV28	NA	TRBD2	TRBJ2-5	CASKVQGGSGETQYF	TGTGCCAGCAAAGTCCAGGGCGGGAGCGGGGAGACCCAGTACTTC
TRBV28	NA	NA	TRBJ2-7	CASNFMWGSPPEQYF	TGTGCCAGCAATTTTATGTGGGGATCCCCCCCCGAGCAGTACTTC
TRBV9	NA	TRBD1	TRBJ1-6	CASSVGRPGGPLHF	TGTGCCAGCAGCGTAGGGCGCCCAGGGGGGCCCCTCCACTTT
TRBV7-3	NA	TRBD2	TRBJ2-1	CASSLKAGGYNEQFF	TGTGCCAGCAGCTTAAAAGCGGGGGGATACAATGAGCAGTTCTTC
TRBV7-3	NA	NA	TRBJ2-3	CASSDSAVAGTDTQYF	TGTGCCAGCAGCGACAGTGCGGTGGCGGGCACAGATACGCAGTATTTT
TRBV18	NA	NA	TRBJ2-5	CASSGGARETQYF	TGTGCCAGCTCAGGGGGGGCACGTGAGACCCAGTACTTC